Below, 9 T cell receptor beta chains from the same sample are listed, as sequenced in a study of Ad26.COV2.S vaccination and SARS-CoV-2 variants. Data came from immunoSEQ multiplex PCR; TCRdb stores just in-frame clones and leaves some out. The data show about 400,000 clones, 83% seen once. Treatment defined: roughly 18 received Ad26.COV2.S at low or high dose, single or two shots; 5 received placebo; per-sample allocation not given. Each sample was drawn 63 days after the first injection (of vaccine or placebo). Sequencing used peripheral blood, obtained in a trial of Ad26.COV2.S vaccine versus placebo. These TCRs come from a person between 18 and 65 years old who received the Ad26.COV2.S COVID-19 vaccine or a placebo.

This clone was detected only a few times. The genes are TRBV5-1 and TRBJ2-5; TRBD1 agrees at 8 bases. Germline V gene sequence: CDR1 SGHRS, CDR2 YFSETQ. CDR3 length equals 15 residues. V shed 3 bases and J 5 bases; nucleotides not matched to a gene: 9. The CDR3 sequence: CASSWGPGGQETQYF. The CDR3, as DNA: TGCGCCAGCAGCTGGGGACCAGGGGGCCAGGAGACCCAGTACTTC.

CDR3: CASSETETLTEAFF. CDR3 nucleotides: TGCGCCAGCAGTGAAACGGAGACCCTTACTGAAGCTTTCTTT. J is TRBJ1-1 and V is TRBV10-1, with no clear D. Germline values: CDR1 WNHNN, CDR2 SYGVQD (reference sequence). Trimming pared 3 bases from V and 5 bases from J, leaving 13 bases between. The CDR3 loop spans 14 amino acids.

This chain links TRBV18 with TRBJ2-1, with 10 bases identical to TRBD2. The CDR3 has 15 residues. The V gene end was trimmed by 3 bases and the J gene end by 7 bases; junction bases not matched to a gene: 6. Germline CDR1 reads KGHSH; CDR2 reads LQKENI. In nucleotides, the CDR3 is TGTGCCAGCTCACCCTTAGCGGGAGGTATTAATGAGCAGTTCTTC. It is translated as CASSPLAGGINEQFF.

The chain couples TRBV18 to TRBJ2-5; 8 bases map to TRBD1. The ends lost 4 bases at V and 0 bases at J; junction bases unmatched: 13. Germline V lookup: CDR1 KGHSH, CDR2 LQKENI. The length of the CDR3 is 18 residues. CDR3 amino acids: CASSLRQGRRSYQETQYF. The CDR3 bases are TGTGCCAGCTCACTAAGACAGGGGCGCCGATCGTACCAAGAGACCCAGTACTTC.

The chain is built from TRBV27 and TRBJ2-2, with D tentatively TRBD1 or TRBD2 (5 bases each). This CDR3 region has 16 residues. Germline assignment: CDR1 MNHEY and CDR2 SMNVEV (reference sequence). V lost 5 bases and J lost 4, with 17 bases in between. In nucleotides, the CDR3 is TGTGCCAGCAGTCGTCTCCCGGGGCAAGCCACCGGGGAGCTGTTTTTT. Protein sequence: CASSRLPGQATGELFF.

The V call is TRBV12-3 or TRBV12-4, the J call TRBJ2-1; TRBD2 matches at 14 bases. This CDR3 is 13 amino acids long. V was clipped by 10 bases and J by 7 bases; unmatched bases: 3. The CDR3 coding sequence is TGTGCCATCCGGACTAGCGGGAGGAATGAGCAGTTCTTC. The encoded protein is CAIRTSGRNEQFF.

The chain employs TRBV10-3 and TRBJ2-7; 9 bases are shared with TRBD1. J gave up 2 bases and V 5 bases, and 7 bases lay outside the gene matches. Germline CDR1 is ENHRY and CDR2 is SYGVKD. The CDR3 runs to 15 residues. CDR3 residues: CAISFGTGRTYEQYF. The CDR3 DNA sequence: TGTGCCATCAGTTTTGGGACAGGGAGAACCTACGAGCAGTACTTC.

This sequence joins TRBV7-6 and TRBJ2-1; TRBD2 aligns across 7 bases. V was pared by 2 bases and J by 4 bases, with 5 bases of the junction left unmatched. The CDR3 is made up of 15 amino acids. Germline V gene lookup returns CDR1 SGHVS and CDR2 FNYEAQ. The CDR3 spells CASSLRGGNYNEQFF. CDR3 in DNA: TGTGCCAGCAGCTTACGCGGGGGTAATTACAATGAGCAGTTCTTC.

The DNA for the CDR3 is TGTGCCAGCAGCTTAGGGGCAGGGAGGCTGGATCAGCCCCAGCATTTT. This encodes CASSLGAGRLDQPQHF. The chain uses TRBV7-9 and TRBJ1-5; possible D gene TRBD1, 5 bases. V was pared by 1 base and J by 5 bases, with 15 bases between. Per the germline V gene, CDR1 is SEHNR and CDR2 is FQNEAQ (reference sequence). This CDR3 has 16 amino acids.